The TCR beta chain under discussion was sequenced for a study of T cell repertoires in cytomegalovirus infection. This clonotype occurred many times. Its antigen is as yet unknown. TCRdb ran MiXCR on the reads and lists one entry per CDR3 protein. This sample has 100,000 to 120,000 distinct CDR3 sequences, with under 35% found just once. With 5 bases removed from V and 2 bases from J, the gap between germline ends came to 15 bases. Germline V gives CDR1 SGHAT, CDR2 FQNNGV. This CDR3 comprises 15 residues. Here the sequenced sample was CD8+ T cells from cultured PBMCs, taken from culture after CMV antigen stimulation. This TCR derives from a human donor in good health (CMV status not recorded). Some clones in this sample may be carry-over from other donors' samples. The chain couples TRBV11-2 to TRBJ2-5; D gene uncertain. For the CDR3, the DNA is TGTGCCAGCAGCCTGACCCGGGTCCAACAAGAGACCCAGTACTTC. The encoded protein is CASSLTRVQQETQYF.